The rows below give T cell receptor beta chains drawn from one sample of a study of blood T cell repertoires in COVID-19. Only in-frame clones appear in the TCRdb table, and some are missing; sequencing was by immunoSEQ multiplex PCR. The profile shows 13,000 or so clones, more than 70% of them singletons. Sequencing was done on a sample of peripheral blood. The source is a human donor in a cohort sampled during active COVID-19. Each CDR3 is given with its conserved first and last residue. Fields, in order: V gene, CDR3 protein.

V: TRBV5-1
CDR3: CASSQDRFETQYF

V: TRBV19
CDR3: CASSTYLRQGLESDTQYF

V: TRBV4-3
CDR3: CASSPYWTGTLTDTQYF

V: TRBV19
CDR3: CASSIISLDTQYF

V: TRBV6-2/TRBV6-3
CDR3: CASSFGGGWDTGELFF

V: TRBV5-1
CDR3: CASSLDSHGELFF

V: TRBV3-1/TRBV3-2
CDR3: CASSLRRRNTEAFF

V: TRBV12-5
CDR3: CASGKLRLAGGSNTGELFF

V: TRBV13
CDR3: CASSTRLAGAWTQYF

V: TRBV12-3/TRBV12-4
CDR3: CASSLGARDTQYF

V: TRBV7-2
CDR3: CASIPRGTGADTQYF

V: TRBV19
CDR3: CASGQPVGANVLTF

V: TRBV7-2
CDR3: CASSLGDRVLDEQFF

V: TRBV11-2
CDR3: CASIGLATNTGELFF

V: TRBV2
CDR3: CASSSPGQGVRGAKNIQYF

V: TRBV11-2
CDR3: CASSLGARVPANEKLFF

V: TRBV20-1
CDR3: CSAGGQETQYF

V: TRBV21-1
CDR3: CASSKGGGDTTDTQYF

V: TRBV19
CDR3: CASSAGVLAGETQYF

V: TRBV7-2
CDR3: CASSQGLGNEKLFF

V: TRBV5-6
CDR3: CASSLPLNEQFF

V: TRBV14
CDR3: CASSQLPKGATGELFF

V: TRBV6-5
CDR3: CASTSPNRAGELFF

V: TRBV29-1
CDR3: CSVGLAGDVYEQYF

V: TRBV19
CDR3: CASSVTRVPYNEQFF

V: TRBV7-6
CDR3: CASSLVQGAGGELFF

V: TRBV4-1
CDR3: CASSPRDRVDNEQFF

V: TRBV19
CDR3: CASSNLQGTGANVLTF

V: TRBV27
CDR3: CASSPRGVIAKNIQYF

V: TRBV6-4
CDR3: CASSDSTGGGTDTQYF

V: TRBV12-5
CDR3: CASGYQGGNYGYTF

V: TRBV30
CDR3: CAWSVGGHNEQFF

V: TRBV12-3/TRBV12-4
CDR3: CASSPLAGEAFF

V: TRBV6-2/TRBV6-3
CDR3: CASSYSGTSGGYNTGELFF

V: TRBV7-9
CDR3: CASSPMTGGENTEAFF

V: TRBV30
CDR3: CAWSMDRGYGYTF

V: TRBV30
CDR3: CAWSRGGRVGYTF

V: TRBV7-7
CDR3: CASSTAPLDSQQFF

V: TRBV25-1
CDR3: CASGWGGEKLFF

V: TRBV19
CDR3: CASSRTATNEKLFF

V: TRBV7-2
CDR3: CASSPLSSGGGEQYF

V: TRBV11-2
CDR3: CASSGYRTTNEKLFF